The 19 T cell receptor beta chains reported below all come from one sample, sequenced in a study of cytomegalovirus exposure and HLA in healthy donors. It was with 60 Vbeta and 13 Jbeta primers that the PCR ran. TCRdb's table, derived via immunoSEQ multiplex PCR, lists solely in-frame clones and lacks some. This table holds fewer than 80,000 clones, about 69% found once. Sequencing used PBMCs. The receptors shown here come from a woman aged 25 to 45 in good health and CMV-seronegative.

V is TRBV5-1 and J is TRBJ2-5; 10 nucleotides match TRBD2. Germline V gene lookup returns CDR1 SGHRS and CDR2 YFSETQ. V shed 0 bases, J shed 1 base, and the junction held 6 bases outside the gene matches. This CDR3 spans 17 amino acids. In DNA form, the CDR3 reads TGCGCCAGCAGCTTGGGGGTGACTAGCGGGCCCCAAGAGACCCAGTACTTC. Translating gives CASSLGVTSGPQETQYF.

The chain links TRBV2 to TRBJ2-1; maybe TRBD2 (6 bases). Trimming left V 6 bases short and J 11 bases short, with 14 bases between. This CDR3 has 12 residues. Germline V gene lookup returns CDR1 SNHLY and CDR2 FYNNEI. The chain's CDR3 is CASSRRDWKQFF. The CDR3 DNA sequence: TGTGCCAGCAGCCGCCGGGACTGGAAGCAGTTCTTC.

The chain joins TRBV9 to TRBJ2-5, with 11 bases matching TRBD1. V shed 3 bases and J 13 bases; nucleotides not matched to a gene: 11. CDR1 and CDR2 (germline): SGDLS, YYNGEE. The CDR3 runs to 14 residues. The chain's CDR3 is CASSALAGQGGRYF. CDR3 sequence (DNA): TGTGCCAGCAGCGCCTTGGCGGGACAGGGGGGTCGGTACTTC.

CDR3 nucleotides: TGTGCCTGGAGTGGAACAGGGTCCTATAATTCACCCCTCCACTTT. Translated: CAWSGTGSYNSPLHF. This chain connects TRBV30 to TRBJ1-6; weak D call: TRBD1 (6 bases). V was shortened by 1 base and J by 1 base, with 8 bases between the two germline ends. The germline gives CDR1 GTSNPN, CDR2 SVGIG (reference sequence). This CDR3 contains 15 residues.

The chain couples TRBV7-9 to TRBJ2-2, with D possibly TRBD1 on 6 matching bases. Germline loops: CDR1 SEHNR, CDR2 FQNEAQ (reference sequence). CDR3 length: 15 residues. V was pared by 7 bases and J by 8 bases, with 20 bases between. The CDR3 region has the DNA TGTGCCAGCACCTCTTCAGGGGTGAGGGATGGGGAGCTGTTTTTT. It encodes CASTSSGVRDGELFF.

The rearrangement joins TRBV27 to TRBJ2-3; possible D gene TRBD2, 6 bases. Trimming took off 6 bases at V and 4 bases at J, with 20 bases between the two ends. The CDR3 consists of 16 residues. Germline V gene sequence: CDR1 MNHEY, CDR2 SMNVEV (reference sequence). The CDR3 here is CASRPIAALGADTQYF. For the CDR3, the DNA is TGTGCCAGCAGGCCCATAGCGGCCCTGGGGGCAGATACGCAGTATTTT.

This rearrangement joins TRBV30 to TRBJ1-1, with TRBD1 matching over 11 bases. Germline CDR1 reads GTSNPN; CDR2 reads SVGIG (reference sequence). With 5 bases clipped from V and 4 bases from J, the junction kept 3 bases outside the gene matches. This CDR3 is 13 amino acids long. CDR3 sequence (DNA): TGTGCCTGGGGACAGGGGGCAAGCACTGAAGCTTTCTTT. Its protein is CAWGQGASTEAFF.

This clone was counted a single time. The rearrangement joins TRBV2 to TRBJ2-2, with a possible D match to TRBD1 (6 bases). The CDR3 spans 14 residues. Trimming cost V 6 bases and J 6 bases, with 14 bases left between them. Germline values: CDR1 SNHLY, CDR2 FYNNEI. CDR3 in amino acids: CASRSNTGPGELFF. CDR3 nucleotides: TGTGCCAGCAGATCAAACACAGGGCCCGGGGAGCTGTTTTTT.

The chain is built from TRBV13 and TRBJ1-1, with 9 bases fitting TRBD1. The CDR3 is made up of 15 amino acids. CDR1 is PRHDT, CDR2 FYEKMQ, per germline (reference sequence). The trim removed 5 bases at V and 4 bases at J, leaving 8 bases unmatched. CDR3 sequence reads: CASSPTGTGITEAFF. The CDR3 coding sequence is TGTGCCAGCAGCCCCACCGGGACAGGGATCACTGAAGCTTTCTTT.

This chain connects TRBV19 to TRBJ2-1; D might be TRBD2 (5 bases). Germline CDR1 LNHDA, CDR2 SQIVND (reference sequence). The CDR3 loop spans 14 amino acids. The V gene lost 3 bases and the J gene lost 6 bases, with 12 bases spanning the gap. The CDR3 sequence: CASSIGGYPNEQFF. The CDR3 coding sequence is TGTGCCAGTAGTATCGGAGGCTATCCCAATGAGCAGTTCTTC.

As concerns this clone: Other nucleotide sequences from this sample produce the same CDR3. This chain links TRBV19 with TRBJ1-2, with D possibly matching TRBD1 (6 bases). From germline, CDR1 is LNHDA and CDR2 SQIVND (reference sequence). The CDR3 sequence is 14 residues long. The CDR3 DNA sequence: TGTGCTAGTTGTAAAGCAGGGGCGGCCTACGGCTACACCTTC. Translation: CASCKAGAAYGYTF. The full variable domain, rest sourced from reference TRBV19 and TRBJ1-2, is DGGITQSPKYLFRKEGQNVTLSCEQNLNHDAMYWYRQDPGQGLRLIYYSQIVNDFQKGDIAEGYSVSREKKESFPLTVTSAQKNPTAFYLCASCKAGAAYGYTFGSGTRLTVV.

This clone was picked up a small number of times. CDR3 bases: TGCAGTGCTTACATCACCGGGGAGCTGTTTTTT. Amino acid sequence: CSAYITGELFF. The rearrangement links TRBV20-1 to TRBJ2-2, with D hard to call. The CDR3 length is 11 residues. The germline gives CDR1 DFQATT, CDR2 SNEGSKA (reference sequence). Between the trimmed V and J ends, which lost 5 bases and 4 bases, there was a span of 5 bases.

V gene TRBV5-4 combines with J gene TRBJ2-1; 7 positions agree with TRBD2. Germline values: CDR1 SGHNT, CDR2 YYREEE (reference sequence). This CDR3 contains 16 residues. V was pared by 1 base and J by 6 bases, with 10 bases of the junction left unmatched. As DNA, the CDR3 is TGTGCCAGCAGCTTGAAGGCGGGAGTGGTCGGCAATGAGCAGTTCTTC. It encodes CASSLKAGVVGNEQFF.

On this clone: This sample also contains other DNA sequences that code for the same CDR3. The J gene is TRBJ2-1, the V gene TRBV6-5; 8 bases fit TRBD2. The CDR3 spans 16 residues. V shed 2 bases and J 6 bases; nucleotides not matched to a gene: 9. CDR1 is MNHEY and CDR2 is SVGAGI in the germline V gene. This chain's CDR3 is CASSYTSGPAVNEQFF. In nucleotides, the CDR3 is TGTGCCAGCAGTTACACTAGCGGCCCTGCAGTCAATGAGCAGTTCTTC.

The chain combines TRBV15 with TRBJ1-5; D gene unclear. The CDR3 is made up of 14 amino acids. Germline CDR1 LNHNV, CDR2 YYDKDF (reference sequence). V was trimmed by 9 bases and J by 0 bases, leaving 12 bases between them. CDR3 in amino acids: CATKRGNSNQPQHF. The CDR3 DNA reads as TGTGCCACTAAACGCGGGAATAGCAATCAGCCCCAGCATTTT. Using reference TRBV15 and TRBJ1-5 for the parts outside the CDR3, the full variable domain is DAMVIQNPRYQVTQFGKPVTLSCSQTLNHNVMYWYQQKSSQAPKLLFHYYDKDFNNEADTPDNFQSRRPNTSFCFLDIRSPGLGDTAMYLCATKRGNSNQPQHFGDGTRLSIL.

The gene calls are TRBV4-1 and TRBJ2-5, with a weak D call TRBD2 (6 bases). The germline V and J ends were trimmed by 4 bases and 4 bases, with 13 bases remaining between them. The CDR3 spans 14 residues. Germline V gene sequence: CDR1 MGHRA, CDR2 YSYEKL. CDR3 sequence (DNA): TGCGCCAGCAGCCCCTTCGGGGGATCAGAGACCCAGTACTTC. Protein sequence: CASSPFGGSETQYF.

As regards this clone: Its ends do not fully match the called genes, so a read error is possible. The chain recombines TRBV5-6 with TRBJ2-1; the D is unclear. Germline CDR1 is SGHDT and CDR2 is YYEEEE. The CDR3 has 12 residues. The CDR3 DNA follows: TGTGCCAGCAGCTTCTCCTCCAATGAGCAGTTCTTC. Protein sequence: CASSFSSNEQFF.

The rearrangement joins TRBV27 to TRBJ2-1; 9 bases are a match to TRBD2. This CDR3 contains 14 residues. The trim removed 4 bases at V and 8 bases at J, leaving 6 bases unmatched. Germline V gene lookup returns CDR1 MNHEY and CDR2 SMNVEV (reference sequence). The CDR3 DNA is TGTGCCAGCAGTTATGGACTAGCGAAAGATGAGCAGTTCTTC. Its translation is CASSYGLAKDEQFF.

The chain recombines TRBV7-2 with TRBJ1-6; TRBD1 might be the D (6 bases). The CDR3 totals 15 residues. The germline V gene has CDR1 SGHTA and CDR2 FQGNSA. The V gene lost 3 bases and the J gene lost 10 bases, with 16 bases spanning the gap. CDR3 in amino acids: CASSFPDRQRSPLHF. The CDR3 bases are TGTGCCAGCAGCTTCCCCGACAGGCAGAGATCACCCCTCCACTTT.